This is a list of T cell receptor beta chains from one sample in a study of blood T cell repertoires in COVID-19. Some clones are missing from TCRdb's copy, which holds only in-frame ones; the method was immunoSEQ multiplex PCR. The table shows roughly 60,000 clones, with 92% occurring only once. The specimen sequenced was peripheral blood. These receptors were collected from a human donor in a cohort sampled during active COVID-19. Both conserved end residues are part of each CDR3. D genes are given only for firm matches. Only some rows state a clone size, as once, few, many or a class for expanded clones.

V gene	D gene	J gene	clone size	CDR3 protein	CDR3 DNA
TRBV19	.	TRBJ2-3	.	CASSIAQTLDTQYF	TGTGCCAGTAGTATAGCCCAGACATTAGATACGCAGTATTTT
TRBV18	TRBD2	TRBJ2-3	once	CASSPPWTSGRAWDTQYF	TGTGCCAGCTCACCACCGTGGACTAGCGGGAGGGCCTGGGATACGCAGTATTTT
TRBV6-6	TRBD1	TRBJ1-2	few	CASTQTPGQGAVGYTF	TGTGCCAGCACACAAACACCGGGACAGGGGGCTGTGGGCTACACCTTC
TRBV7-9	TRBD2	TRBJ2-3	.	CASSLGQRGASTDTQYF	TGTGCCAGCAGCTTAGGGCAGCGGGGGGCCTCTACAGATACGCAGTATTTT
TRBV19	.	TRBJ2-7	.	CASSNMGGITYEQYF	TGTGCCAGTAGTAACATGGGCGGGATAACCTACGAGCAGTACTTC
TRBV7-8	.	TRBJ2-1	.	CASSLTRHEQFF	TGTGCCAGCAGCCTAACTAGGCATGAGCAGTTCTTC
TRBV3-1/TRBV3-2	TRBD1	TRBJ1-2	.	CASSQGQGAPYGYTF	TGTGCCAGCAGCCAGGGACAGGGTGCGCCTTATGGCTACACCTTC
TRBV6-5	TRBD1	TRBJ2-7	.	CASSRQGPEQYF	TGTGCCAGCAGCAGACAGGGCCCGGAGCAGTACTTC
TRBV24-1	TRBD1	TRBJ1-1	.	CATSAPRTGFGTEAFF	TGTGCCACCAGTGCCCCGAGGACAGGGTTCGGCACTGAAGCTTTCTTT
TRBV6-1	TRBD2	TRBJ2-1	.	CASSAQPLAGAYNEQFF	TGTGCCAGCAGTGCTCAACCTCTAGCGGGGGCCTACAATGAGCAGTTCTTC
TRBV7-2	.	TRBJ2-6	.	CASSLDQLNRGANVLTF	TGTGCCAGCAGCTTAGATCAATTGAATCGGGGGGCCAACGTCCTGACTTTC
TRBV12-3/TRBV12-4	TRBD2	TRBJ2-7	.	CASSLSGGYEQYF	TGTGCCAGCAGCCTTAGCGGGGGGTACGAGCAGTACTTC
TRBV4-3	.	TRBJ1-1	.	CASSQDTTMNTEAFF	TGCGCCAGCAGCCAAGATACAACAATGAACACTGAAGCTTTCTTT
TRBV12-3/TRBV12-4	.	TRBJ1-2	.	CASSFNRNYGYTF	TGTGCCAGCAGTTTTAACAGGAACTATGGCTACACCTTC
TRBV6-6	.	TRBJ2-1	.	CASSYSRGEQFF	TGTGCCAGCAGTTACTCTCGGGGTGAGCAGTTCTTC
TRBV19	TRBD1	TRBJ2-7	once	CASTPGQGGGYEQYF	TGTGCCAGTACCCCCGGACAGGGAGGAGGTTACGAGCAGTACTTC
TRBV4-1	.	TRBJ1-6	.	CASNRDNSPLHF	TGCGCCAGCAACCGCGATAATTCACCCCTCCACTTT
TRBV7-9	.	TRBJ1-5	few	CASSDGGYQPQHF	TGTGCCAGCAGCGACGGGGGTTATCAGCCCCAGCATTTT
TRBV7-2	TRBD2	TRBJ2-3	.	CASSLAGLAGPGTQYF	TGTGCCAGCAGCTTAGCCGGTCTAGCGGGCCCCGGGACGCAGTATTTT
TRBV18	TRBD1	TRBJ2-7	.	CASSPQGQGILGQYF	TGTGCCAGCTCACCACAGGGACAGGGGATCCTCGGGCAGTACTTC
TRBV15	TRBD1	TRBJ1-4	.	CATSRDPRGPEKLFF	TGTGCCACCAGCAGAGATCCCAGGGGGCCTGAAAAACTGTTTTTT
TRBV6-1	.	TRBJ1-4	.	CASSDRGGEKLFF	TGTGCCAGCAGTGACAGGGGCGGTGAAAAACTGTTTTTT
TRBV10-3	.	TRBJ2-1	.	CAISEEGAEFYNEQFF	TGTGCCATCAGCGAGGAGGGGGCTGAGTTCTACAATGAGCAGTTCTTC
TRBV28	TRBD1	TRBJ1-1	.	CASSWTGPGTEAFF	TGTGCCAGCAGTTGGACAGGGCCGGGGACTGAAGCTTTCTTT
TRBV18	.	TRBJ1-6	.	CASSPRMENNSPLHF	TGTGCCAGCTCACCACGTATGGAGAATAATTCACCCCTCCACTTT
TRBV29-1	.	TRBJ1-1	.	CSVGAQYTEAFF	TGCAGCGTTGGGGCACAGTACACTGAAGCTTTCTTT
TRBV24-1	.	TRBJ2-2	.	CATSDLRENGELFF	TGTGCCACCAGTGATTTGCGGGAAAACGGGGAGCTGTTTTTT
TRBV28	TRBD2	TRBJ2-2	.	CASARSGGARSTGELFF	TGTGCCAGCGCCAGAAGCGGGGGGGCCCGTTCCACCGGGGAGCTGTTTTTT
TRBV18	TRBD1	TRBJ2-7	.	CASSPDTGGMPYEQYF	TGTGCCAGCTCACCCGATACAGGGGGCATGCCCTACGAGCAGTACTTC
TRBV10-3	TRBD2	TRBJ2-3	.	CATAGSGSADTQYF	TGTGCCACGGCCGGGAGCGGGAGCGCAGATACGCAGTATTTT
TRBV6-1	.	TRBJ2-5	.	CASSEVGAAKSTQYF	TGTGCCAGCAGTGAAGTAGGGGCGGCCAAGAGTACCCAGTACTTC
TRBV20-1	.	TRBJ2-1	.	CSASGTPNNEQFF	TGCAGTGCTAGTGGCACACCGAACAATGAGCAGTTCTTC
TRBV9	.	TRBJ2-7	.	CASSRGQDSSYEQYF	TGTGCCAGCAGCCGCGGCCAGGACAGCTCCTACGAGCAGTACTTC
TRBV11-2	TRBD2	TRBJ2-2	.	CASSRREVNTGELFF	TGTGCCAGCAGCCGACGGGAGGTCAACACCGGGGAGCTGTTTTTT
TRBV20-1	.	TRBJ2-7	.	CSAPKTGEQYF	TGCAGTGCCCCGAAAACCGGCGAGCAGTACTTC
TRBV28	.	TRBJ2-4	.	CASSQINPGPYRGDIQYF	TGTGCCAGCAGCCAGATCAATCCGGGCCCCTATAGGGGTGACATTCAGTACTTC
TRBV6-5	.	TRBJ2-1	.	CASSYRININEQFF	TGTGCCAGCAGTTACCGTATAAACATCAATGAGCAGTTCTTC
TRBV18	TRBD2	TRBJ2-2	.	CASSPIAGTSGTGELFF	TGTGCCAGCTCACCGATTGCCGGGACTAGCGGGACCGGGGAGCTGTTTTTT
TRBV5-1	.	TRBJ1-6	once	CASSLVGRGTFYSPLHF	TGCGCCAGCAGCTTGGTGGGCCGGGGGACGTTTTATTCACCCCTCCACTTT
TRBV2	.	TRBJ1-1	.	CASRGSRGGGTEAFF	TGTGCCAGCAGAGGGAGTCGGGGCGGGGGCACTGAAGCTTTCTTT
TRBV5-1	.	TRBJ2-7	.	CASSTLRSYEQYF	TGCGCCAGCAGCACCCTACGATCCTACGAGCAGTACTTC
TRBV15	.	TRBJ1-5	.	CATSTRAGQPQHF	TGTGCCACCAGCACCAGAGCAGGCCAGCCCCAGCATTTT
TRBV5-4	.	TRBJ1-5	.	CASSLGGANQPQHF	TGTGCCAGCAGCTTAGGGGGGGCCAATCAGCCCCAGCATTTT
TRBV10-3	.	TRBJ2-6	.	CATGVTGANVLTF	TGTGCCACAGGGGTGACTGGGGCCAACGTCCTGACTTTC
TRBV20-1	.	TRBJ1-6	.	CSASLGGINDSPLHF	TGCAGTGCTAGTCTTGGGGGGATTAATGATTCACCCCTCCACTTT
TRBV7-2	.	TRBJ2-3	few	CASSLGGVRDTQYF	TGTGCCAGCAGCTTAGGCGGGGTTAGAGATACGCAGTATTTT
TRBV4-3	TRBD1	TRBJ1-6	.	CASSPQPGDSSYNSPLHF	TGCGCCAGCAGCCCCCAACCGGGGGACAGCTCCTATAATTCACCCCTCCACTTT
TRBV7-2	.	TRBJ1-2	.	CASSPGAALGYTF	TGTGCCAGCAGCCCTGGTGCGGCTTTGGGCTACACCTTC
TRBV7-9	.	TRBJ1-4	.	CASSIGATEKLFF	TGTGCCAGCTCGATTGGGGCGACGGAAAAACTGTTTTTT
TRBV29-1	.	TRBJ1-4	.	CSVAQQGPTNEKLFF	TGCAGCGTGGCCCAACAGGGTCCAACTAATGAAAAACTGTTTTTT
TRBV28	TRBD1	TRBJ1-6	.	CASSPGQEGYNSPLHF	TGTGCCAGCAGTCCGGGACAGGAAGGCTATAATTCACCCCTCCACTTT
TRBV30	TRBD1	TRBJ1-2	.	CAWSKRGPGVFGYTF	TGTGCCTGGAGTAAAAGGGGGCCCGGAGTTTTTGGCTACACCTTC
TRBV7-9	TRBD2	TRBJ2-3	.	CASSSKRTLAGLTDTQYF	TGTGCCAGCAGCTCAAAAAGAACACTAGCGGGCCTCACAGATACGCAGTATTTT
TRBV4-2	.	TRBJ2-7	.	CASSLSKGGAGGEQYF	TGTGCCAGCAGCCTGAGCAAGGGGGGGGCCGGAGGCGAGCAGTACTTC